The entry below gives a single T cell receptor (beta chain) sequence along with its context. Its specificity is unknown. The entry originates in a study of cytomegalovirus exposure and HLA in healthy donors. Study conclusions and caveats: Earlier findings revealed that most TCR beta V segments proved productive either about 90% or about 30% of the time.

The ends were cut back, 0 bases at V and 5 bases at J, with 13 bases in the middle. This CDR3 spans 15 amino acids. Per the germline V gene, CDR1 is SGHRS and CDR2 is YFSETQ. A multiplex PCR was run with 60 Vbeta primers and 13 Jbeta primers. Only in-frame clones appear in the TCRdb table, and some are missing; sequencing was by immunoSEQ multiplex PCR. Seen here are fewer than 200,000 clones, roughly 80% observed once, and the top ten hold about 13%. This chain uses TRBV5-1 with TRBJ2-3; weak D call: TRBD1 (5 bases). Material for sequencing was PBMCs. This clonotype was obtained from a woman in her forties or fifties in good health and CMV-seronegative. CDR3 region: CASSLEGALKDTQYF. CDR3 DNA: TGCGCCAGCAGCTTGGAAGGGGCGCTTAAAGATACGCAGTATTTT.